Listed below are T cell receptor beta chains from one sample, sequenced in a study of blood T cells in healthy people across ages. In TCRdb, the 5' RACE reads were re-called with MiXCR into one record per CDR3 protein. The table includes about 1,600,000 distinct CDR3 sequences, 42% detected once. Material for sequencing was blood. These receptors were collected from a young woman in good health. Each CDR3 is given with its conserved first and last residue. D genes are given only for firm matches. Not every row has a clone size; where given, it reads once, few, many or a size class.

j_gene | abundance | v_gene | d_gene | CDR3aa | CDR3nt
TRBJ2-1 | many | TRBV4-1 | . | CASSQVESGGEQFF | TGCGCCAGCAGCCAAGTTGAGAGTGGGGGTGAGCAGTTCTTC
TRBJ2-7 | . | TRBV29-1 | TRBD2 | CSVNSGHEQYF | TGCAGCGTTAATAGCGGGCACGAGCAGTACTTC
TRBJ2-1 | few | TRBV10-3 | TRBD1 | CAAGQGNPYNEQFF | TGTGCCGCCGGACAGGGAAACCCCTACAATGAGCAGTTCTTC
TRBJ2-3 | . | TRBV27 | . | CASSLWSTELTDTQYF | TGTGCCAGCAGTTTATGGTCGACAGAACTCACAGATACGCAGTATTTT
TRBJ1-6 | few | TRBV20-1 | . | CSARAGFGTLHF | TGCAGTGCTAGAGCGGGGTTTGGCACCCTCCACTTT
TRBJ2-4 | few | TRBV2 | . | CASRRGLGAKNIQYF | TGTGCCAGCAGGCGGGGGCTTGGAGCCAAAAACATTCAGTACTTC
TRBJ1-1 | . | TRBV19 | TRBD1 | CASSQQGDTEAFF | TGTGCCAGTAGTCAGCAGGGGGACACTGAAGCTTTCTTT
TRBJ1-2 | few | TRBV20-1 | TRBD1 | CSAYPGQGLSYTF | TGCAGTGCTTATCCGGGACAGGGCTTGAGCTACACCTTC
TRBJ1-2 | . | TRBV10-3 | TRBD1 | CAIRAQGIDGYTF | TGTGCCATCAGAGCACAGGGGATTGATGGCTACACCTTC
TRBJ2-7 | . | TRBV20-1 | TRBD2 | CSARGGVLARTYNEQYF | TGCAGTGCTAGAGGCGGGGTACTAGCGCGGACCTACAATGAGCAGTACTTC
TRBJ2-7 | few | TRBV7-8 | . | CASSVLGDSYEQYF | TGTGCCAGCAGCGTCCTCGGGGACTCCTACGAGCAGTACTTC
TRBJ1-2 | . | TRBV7-2 | . | CASSPGGSKRGYTF | TGTGCCAGCAGCCCCGGCGGGTCAAAAAGGGGCTACACCTTC
TRBJ2-1 | few | TRBV5-1 | TRBD2 | CASSLVAGGLNEQFF | TGCGCCAGCAGCTTAGTAGCGGGGGGGTTAAATGAGCAGTTCTTC
TRBJ2-5 | . | TRBV29-1 | TRBD1 | CSVTKVRQGPMETQYF | TGCAGCGTTACTAAAGTCCGACAGGGACCCATGGAGACCCAGTACTTC
TRBJ2-1 | few | TRBV6-6 | . | CASSLEGVYNNEQFF | TGTGCCAGCAGTTTGGAGGGAGTGTACAACAATGAGCAGTTCTTC
TRBJ2-3 | few | TRBV3-1 | TRBD2 | CASLGTSGRGDTQYF | TGTGCCAGCTTAGGGACTAGCGGGAGAGGAGATACGCAGTATTTT
TRBJ2-2 | . | TRBV12-3/TRBV12-4 | . | CASRRPAGFNTGELFF | TGTGCCAGCAGACGCCCCGCGGGGTTCAACACCGGGGAGCTGTTTTTT
TRBJ1-6 | . | TRBV3-1 | . | CASSLTGFESPLHF | TGTGCCAGCAGCCTTACAGGGTTTGAATCACCCCTCCACTTT
TRBJ2-5 | . | TRBV2 | . | CASSDYHETQYF | TGTGCCAGCAGTGATTACCACGAGACCCAGTACTTC
TRBJ1-5 | few | TRBV4-1 | . | CASSQEGGAGQPQHF | TGCGCCAGCAGCCAAGAGGGGGGGGCGGGCCAGCCCCAGCATTTT
TRBJ1-2 | . | TRBV27 | TRBD1 | CASSSRDRAPYGYTF | TGTGCCAGCAGTTCCCGGGACAGGGCCCCCTATGGCTACACCTTC
TRBJ2-4 | . | TRBV6-5 | . | CASSRGGPLAKNIQYF | TGTGCCAGCAGCCGGGGAGGCCCTCTAGCCAAAAACATTCAGTACTTC
TRBJ2-1 | . | TRBV15 | TRBD1 | CATSRRQGAYNEQFF | TGTGCCACCAGCAGACGACAGGGGGCCTACAATGAGCAGTTCTTC
TRBJ1-2 | . | TRBV12-3/TRBV12-4 | TRBD1 | CASSSPGTVHGYTF | TGTGCCAGCAGTTCTCCCGGGACAGTCCATGGCTACACCTTC
TRBJ1-2 | . | TRBV27 | . | CASSSLSITGTPVDGYTF | TGTGCCAGCAGTTCCCTCTCTATAACCGGGACACCGGTCGATGGCTACACCTTC